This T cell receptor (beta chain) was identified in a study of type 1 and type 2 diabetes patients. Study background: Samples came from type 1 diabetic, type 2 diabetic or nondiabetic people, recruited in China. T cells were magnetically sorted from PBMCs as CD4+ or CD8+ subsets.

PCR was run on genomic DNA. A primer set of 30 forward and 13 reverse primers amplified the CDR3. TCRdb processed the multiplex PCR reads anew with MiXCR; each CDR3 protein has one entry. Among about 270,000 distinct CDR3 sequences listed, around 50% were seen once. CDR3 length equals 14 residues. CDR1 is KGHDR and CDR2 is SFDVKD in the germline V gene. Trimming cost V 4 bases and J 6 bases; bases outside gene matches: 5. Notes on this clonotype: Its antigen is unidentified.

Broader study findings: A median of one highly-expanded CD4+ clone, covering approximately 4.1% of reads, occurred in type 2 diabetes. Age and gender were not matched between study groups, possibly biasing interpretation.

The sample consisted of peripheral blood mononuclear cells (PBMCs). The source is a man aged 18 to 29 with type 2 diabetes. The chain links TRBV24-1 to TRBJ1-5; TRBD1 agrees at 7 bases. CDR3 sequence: CATSEGGAGQPQHF. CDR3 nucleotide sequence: TGTGCCACCAGTGAAGGGGGCGCGGGTCAGCCCCAGCATTTT.